This TCR beta chain was found in a study of vaccination effects on CD4 cells after COVID-19. Study context: At 16 days and at one week before vaccination, samples were given by two convalescent patients.

Before any sequencing was done, the ViraFEST assay used viral peptide pools to expand antigen-specific CD4+ T cells. Upon completion of more than 9 days in culture, CD4+ T cells were isolated. The person was diagnosed with PCR-confirmed SARS-CoV-2 infection between March and December 2020. At days 3 and 7, half of the medium was exchanged for IL-2 medium. Sequencing used immunoSEQ multiplex PCR; TCRdb keeps in-frame clones, though not all of them. Of approximately 31,000 clones listed, approximately 72% are singletons. The CDR3 totals 15 residues. V lost 4 bases to trimming and J lost 8 bases; unmatched junction nucleotides: 12. In germline, CDR1 is SGHTS, CDR2 YDEGEE. This clone was counted between two and nine times. Its antigen is unknown. Overall study results and limits: Small numbers of convalescent patients limited the study. It also lacked early post-infection timepoints.

The sequencing here drew on CD4+ T cells from PBMCs cultured with a peptide pool, taken before COVID-19 vaccination. The TCR comes from a human donor who had a prior SARS-CoV-2 infection. The rearrangement joins TRBV5-8 to TRBJ2-1; TRBD1 matches 7 bases. CDR3 DNA sequence: TGTGCCAGCAGCCTGACAGGGCCCGTGTTGGATGAGCAGTTCTTC. Encoded protein: CASSLTGPVLDEQFF.